This is a list of T cell receptor beta chains from one sample in a study of cytomegalovirus exposure and HLA in healthy donors. This table comes from immunoSEQ multiplex PCR, and its TCRdb copy is limited to in-frame clones, with some not included. The sample holds hundreds of thousands of clones, less than 85% seen once. Specimen: PBMCs. The receptors stem from a girl aged 2 to 9 in good health and CMV-seronegative. Both conserved end residues are part of each CDR3. Fields, in order: J gene, clone size, V gene, D gene, CDR3 protein, CDR3 DNA. The D gene is left open where the match is weak. Where a row states a size, it is once, few, many or the class of an expanded clone; other rows omit it.

TRBJ2-5	NA	TRBV15	NA	CATSRGGGQETQYF	TGTGCCACCAGCAGAGGTGGAGGACAAGAGACCCAGTACTTC
TRBJ2-1	NA	TRBV5-1	TRBD2	CASSPLGGLAGSEQFF	TGCGCCAGCAGCCCGCTCGGTGGACTAGCGGGGAGTGAGCAGTTCTTC
TRBJ2-1	NA	TRBV29-1	TRBD2	CSAVSSGDYNEQFF	TGCAGCGCCGTCTCTAGCGGGGACTACAATGAGCAGTTCTTC
TRBJ1-2	few	TRBV30	NA	CAWTRQANYGYTF	TGTGCCTGGACCCGACAGGCCAACTATGGCTACACCTTC
TRBJ2-7	NA	TRBV28	TRBD1	CASRRQGSSYEQYF	TGTGCCAGCAGACGACAGGGGAGCTCCTACGAGCAGTACTTC
TRBJ1-4	NA	TRBV2	TRBD1	CASSPLGTGNEKLFF	TGTGCCAGCAGTCCCTTGGGGACAGGGAATGAAAAACTGTTTTTT
TRBJ2-7	once	TRBV7-8	TRBD1	CASTLMGQATYEQYF	TGTGCCAGCACACTTATGGGACAGGCCACCTACGAGCAGTACTTC
TRBJ2-1	NA	TRBV11-3	TRBD2	CASSLGLAGVGEQFF	TGTGCCAGCAGCCTTGGACTAGCGGGGGTCGGGGAGCAGTTCTTC
TRBJ2-3	few	TRBV7-8	TRBD2	CASSSLAGASLTDTQYF	TGTGCCAGCAGTTCTCTAGCGGGAGCATCCCTCACAGATACGCAGTATTTT
TRBJ1-2	NA	TRBV18	NA	CASSPGRGTYGYTF	TGTGCCAGCTCACCGGGTAGGGGGACCTATGGCTACACCTTC
TRBJ2-1	NA	TRBV5-1	NA	CASSLNTGNSYNEQFF	TGCGCCAGCAGCTTGAATACCGGGAACTCCTACAATGAGCAGTTCTTC
TRBJ1-1	NA	TRBV6-1	NA	CASSEFSGVTEAFF	TGTGCCAGCAGTGAATTCAGCGGGGTCACTGAAGCTTTCTTT
TRBJ1-2	few	TRBV7-2	NA	CASSLGGAGSGYTF	TGTGCCAGCAGCTTAGGGGGCGCCGGGTCGGGCTACACCTTC
TRBJ2-1	NA	TRBV7-8	TRBD2	CASSRGSGGVPEQFF	TGTGCCAGCAGCCGAGGGTCGGGAGGGGTACCTGAGCAGTTCTTC
TRBJ2-5	NA	TRBV7-6	NA	CASSLGVYREKETQYF	TGTGCCAGCAGCTTAGGAGTTTACAGAGAGAAAGAGACCCAGTACTTC
TRBJ2-2	few	TRBV5-1	TRBD2	CASSLETSGNTGELFF	TGCGCCAGCAGCTTGGAAACTAGCGGAAACACCGGGGAGCTGTTTTTT
TRBJ2-5	NA	TRBV7-6	TRBD2	CASSVGSGGLETQYF	TGTGCCAGCAGCGTGGGTAGCGGGGGGTTGGAGACCCAGTACTTC
TRBJ1-1	NA	TRBV5-6	NA	CASSPTEWGVLAGTEAFF	TGTGCCAGCAGCCCCACTGAATGGGGGGTTTTAGCGGGCACTGAAGCTTTCTTT
TRBJ1-2	NA	TRBV5-4	TRBD1	CASSFLTGQGAYGYTF	TGTGCCAGCAGCTTCTTGACGGGACAGGGGGCCTATGGCTACACCTTC
TRBJ1-5	NA	TRBV27	NA	CASSSGEGIGNQPQHF	TGTGCCAGCAGTTCAGGGGAAGGGATAGGCAATCAGCCCCAGCATTTT
TRBJ2-7	NA	TRBV15	TRBD1	CATSRRDRVDEQYF	TGTGCCACCAGCCGTCGGGACAGGGTGGACGAGCAGTACTTC
TRBJ2-1	NA	TRBV4-1	TRBD2	CASSPIGELAGSGEQFF	TGCGCCAGCAGCCCCATAGGAGAACTAGCGGGGAGCGGTGAGCAGTTCTTC
TRBJ2-5	few	TRBV5-6	TRBD1	CASNSGTGETQYF	TGTGCCAGCAACTCCGGGACAGGGGAGACCCAGTACTTC
TRBJ1-3	NA	TRBV7-9	NA	CASSPGERNTIYF	TGTGCCAGCAGCCCAGGGGAAAGAAACACCATATATTTT
TRBJ1-5	NA	TRBV5-1	NA	CASSPWKNDRFRQPQHF	TGCGCCAGCAGCCCTTGGAAAAACGACAGGTTTCGTCAGCCCCAGCATTTT
TRBJ2-5	NA	TRBV4-1	NA	CASSQDMKGGTQYF	TGCGCCAGCAGCCAAGATATGAAAGGAGGGACCCAGTACTTC
TRBJ1-3	few	TRBV18	NA	CASFGMVGNTIYF	TGTGCCAGCTTCGGGATGGTGGGAAACACCATATATTTT
TRBJ2-7	few	TRBV19	TRBD1	CASSTRTGTGAEQYF	TGTGCCAGTAGTACCCGGACCGGGACAGGGGCCGAGCAGTACTTC
TRBJ2-1	NA	TRBV4-1	TRBD2	CASRLSLAGEYNEQFF	TGCGCCAGCAGACTCTCACTAGCGGGAGAATACAATGAGCAGTTCTTC
TRBJ1-6	once	TRBV10-3	TRBD1	CAISPRTGVLSDNSPLHF	TGTGCCATCAGCCCGAGGACAGGGGTCCTATCTGATAATTCACCCCTCCACTTT
TRBJ2-1	once	TRBV25-1	NA	CASSEGRGGSGSYNEQFF	TGTGCCAGCAGTGAGGGACGAGGGGGATCCGGATCCTACAATGAGCAGTTCTTC
TRBJ2-2	NA	TRBV5-8	TRBD2	CASRRGLATTGELFF	TGTGCCAGCAGGCGAGGACTAGCAACTACCGGGGAGCTGTTTTTT
TRBJ2-2	once	TRBV19	TRBD1	CASRGIRDRGSGELFF	TGTGCCAGTAGGGGTATAAGGGACAGGGGGTCCGGGGAGCTGTTTTTT
TRBJ2-2	NA	TRBV7-9	NA	CASSFGGPTGELFF	TGTGCCAGCAGCTTCGGGGGACCCACCGGGGAGCTGTTTTTT
TRBJ2-7	NA	TRBV27	NA	CASREQGFDEQYF	TGTGCCAGCAGAGAGCAGGGTTTCGACGAGCAGTACTTC
TRBJ2-5	NA	TRBV7-6	TRBD1	CASSLEPGGEAQYF	TGTGCCAGCAGCTTAGAGCCAGGGGGAGAGGCCCAGTACTTC
TRBJ1-3	NA	TRBV6-1	NA	CASSEGGIFSGNTIYF	TGTGCCAGCAGTGAAGGCGGGATTTTCTCTGGAAACACCATATATTTT
TRBJ1-1	NA	TRBV5-1	NA	CASSFYSLNTEAFF	TGCGCCAGCAGCTTCTACAGCCTGAACACTGAAGCTTTCTTT
TRBJ2-7	once	TRBV4-1	NA	CASSRGGTPDEQYF	TGCGCCAGCAGCCGTGGCGGGACCCCTGACGAGCAGTACTTC
TRBJ2-7	NA	TRBV27	NA	CASSLRGSYEQYF	TGTGCCAGCAGTCTCAGGGGATCCTACGAGCAGTACTTC
TRBJ2-7	NA	TRBV4-1	NA	CASSQGRGAGTKQYF	TGCGCCAGCAGCCAAGGCCGTGGAGCGGGGACAAAGCAGTACTTC
TRBJ1-1	NA	TRBV6-1	NA	CASSEARTDLNTEAFF	TGTGCCAGCAGTGAAGCGAGGACAGATTTAAACACTGAAGCTTTCTTT
TRBJ2-1	NA	TRBV5-4	NA	CASSSSELPYNEQFF	TGTGCCAGCAGCTCTTCCGAGCTCCCCTACAATGAGCAGTTCTTC
TRBJ2-7	NA	TRBV5-1	TRBD2	CASSLPLAGAYEQYF	TGCGCCAGCAGCTTGCCACTAGCGGGCGCCTACGAGCAGTACTTC
TRBJ2-6	NA	TRBV5-4	NA	CASSLGGSSGANVLTF	TGTGCCAGCAGCTTGGGTGGGAGCTCTGGGGCCAACGTCCTGACTTTC
TRBJ2-5	few	TRBV7-2	NA	CASSLMVGWGPETQYF	TGTGCCAGCAGCTTAATGGTTGGCTGGGGGCCAGAGACCCAGTACTTC
TRBJ2-5	NA	TRBV5-1	TRBD2	CASSLVWTSGGKETQYF	TGCGCCAGCAGCCTGGTATGGACTAGCGGGGGAAAAGAGACCCAGTACTTC
TRBJ2-3	NA	TRBV11-2	NA	CASSLDYHTQYF	TGTGCCAGCAGCTTAGATTATCATACGCAGTATTTT
TRBJ2-2	NA	TRBV19	NA	CASSMRSGELFF	TGTGCCAGTAGTATGAGGTCCGGGGAGCTGTTTTTT
TRBJ1-3	NA	TRBV19	NA	CASSIGLSGNTIYF	TGTGCCAGTAGTATAGGACTCTCTGGAAACACCATATATTTT
TRBJ1-2	NA	TRBV7-3	NA	CASSLGQNYGYTF	TGTGCCAGCAGCTTAGGGCAGAACTATGGCTACACCTTC
TRBJ2-3	NA	TRBV30	NA	CAWGVAGGTDTQYF	TGTGCCTGGGGAGTAGCAGGGGGCACAGATACGCAGTATTTT
TRBJ1-5	NA	TRBV30	NA	CAWGDRFTQPQHF	TGTGCCTGGGGAGACAGGTTTACTCAGCCCCAGCATTTT
TRBJ1-6	NA	TRBV30	NA	CAWSVERAPLHF	TGTGCCTGGAGTGTAGAGAGGGCTCCCCTCCACTTT
TRBJ1-2	NA	TRBV20-1	NA	CSANTYYGYTF	TGCAGTGCGAACACATACTATGGCTACACCTTC
TRBJ2-1	NA	TRBV5-4	NA	CASSLEVGADTSYNEQFF	TGTGCCAGCAGCTTAGAGGTTGGGGCAGACACCTCCTACAATGAGCAGTTCTTC
TRBJ1-1	NA	TRBV29-1	NA	CSATAPEAFF	TGCAGCGCCACAGCTCCTGAAGCTTTCTTT
TRBJ1-1	NA	TRBV6-1	TRBD1	CASSEGQRVAAFF	TGTGCCAGCAGTGAGGGACAGCGTGTGGCGGCTTTCTTT
TRBJ2-2	NA	TRBV6-1	TRBD1	CASRQGVNTGELFF	TGTGCCAGCAGACAGGGGGTAAACACCGGGGAGCTGTTTTTT